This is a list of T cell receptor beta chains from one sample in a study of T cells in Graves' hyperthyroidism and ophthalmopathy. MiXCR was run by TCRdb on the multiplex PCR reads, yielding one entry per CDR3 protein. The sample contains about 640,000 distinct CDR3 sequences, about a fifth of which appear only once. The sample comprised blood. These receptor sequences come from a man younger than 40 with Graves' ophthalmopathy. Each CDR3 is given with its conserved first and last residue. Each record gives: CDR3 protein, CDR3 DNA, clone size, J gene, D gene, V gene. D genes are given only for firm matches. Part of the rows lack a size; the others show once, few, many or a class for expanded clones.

CSTITRYSYNEQFF	TGCAGCACCATAACTCGCTACTCCTACAATGAGCAGTTCTTC	few	TRBJ2-1	NA	TRBV29-1
CSARMIAGRLYEQYF	TGCAGTGCTAGAATGATTGCGGGAAGACTTTACGAGCAGTACTTC	many	TRBJ2-7	NA	TRBV20-1
CATGQGILNEQFF	TGTGCCACTGGACAGGGAATTCTCAATGAGCAGTTCTTC	few	TRBJ2-1	TRBD1	TRBV28
CASSPDRIYGYTF	TGTGCCAGCAGCCCTGACAGGATTTACGGCTACACCTTC	many	TRBJ1-2	NA	TRBV3-1
CASSSGYLSNYGYTF	TGTGCCAGCAGCTCAGGATACTTATCTAACTATGGCTACACCTTC	NA	TRBJ1-2	NA	TRBV6-2/TRBV6-3
CASSESTASFRTGELFF	TGCGCCAGCAGTGAGTCGACGGCCAGCTTCCGCACCGGGGAGCTGTTTTTT	NA	TRBJ2-2	NA	TRBV10-1
CASSLAGTGTEQFF	TGCGCCAGCAGCTTGGCTGGGACAGGGACCGAGCAGTTCTTC	many	TRBJ2-1	TRBD1	TRBV5-1
CAGSRQPSPQETQYF	TGTGCCGGATCCCGACAGCCCTCTCCGCAAGAGACCCAGTACTTC	NA	TRBJ2-5	NA	TRBV6-1
CASSLMDRGKNIQYF	TGTGCCAGCAGTTTAATGGACAGGGGTAAAAACATTCAGTACTTC	many	TRBJ2-4	TRBD1	TRBV28
CASSTREPSGYTF	TGTGCCAGCAGTACTCGGGAACCCAGTGGCTACACCTTC	NA	TRBJ1-2	NA	TRBV6-1
CASSLRGAYTEALF	TGTGCCAGCAGTTTGAGAGGGGCGTACACTGAAGCTCTCTTT	NA	TRBJ1-1	NA	TRBV27
CSAPPRESEQYF	TGCAGTGCTCCACCCCGGGAGAGCGAGCAGTACTTC	NA	TRBJ2-7	NA	TRBV20-1
CASSYSAPGSYNSPLHF	TGTGCCAGCAGTTATTCGGCCCCGGGGAGTTATAATTCACCCCTCCACTTT	few	TRBJ1-6	NA	TRBV6-9
CASSDFTIGYTF	TGTGCCAGCAGTGACTTCACAATCGGCTACACCTTC	NA	TRBJ1-2	NA	TRBV2
CASSLSSGRASYNEQFF	TGTGCCAGCAGCTTATCAAGCGGGAGGGCTTCCTACAATGAGCAGTTCTTC	NA	TRBJ2-1	TRBD2	TRBV7-3
CASSWAGQHSYEQYF	TGTGCCAGCAGTTGGGCGGGACAACACTCCTACGAGCAGTACTTC	many	TRBJ2-7	NA	TRBV27
CASSQGTNYGYTF	TGTGCCAGCAGCCAAGGGACAAACTATGGCTACACCTTC	few	TRBJ1-2	NA	TRBV3-1